These T cell receptor beta chains were read from a single sample in a study of T cell responses to AZD1222 COVID-19 vaccine. Method: immunoSEQ multiplex PCR; TCRdb's copy keeps in-frame clones and lacks some. This table has about 150,000 clones, 75% to 95% appearing once. The sample in question was peripheral blood, obtained on day 0 of AZD1222 vaccination. These receptors were taken from an adult in good health. The CDR3 runs from the conserved cysteine through the conserved F or W. Fields, in order: CDR3 protein, CDR3 DNA, J gene, V gene, CDR3 length, D gene. D genes are given only for firm matches.

CASSVEGFTNTGELFF,TGTGCCAGCAGCGTAGAGGGGTTTACGAACACCGGGGAGCTGTTTTTT,TRBJ2-2,TRBV9,16,-
CASSQDGQSNYGYTF,TGCGCCAGCAGCCAAGATGGGCAGTCTAACTATGGCTACACCTTC,TRBJ1-2,TRBV4-1,15,-
CASSGTSGGHYEQYF,TGTGCCAGCAGCGGTACTAGCGGGGGCCACTACGAGCAGTACTTC,TRBJ2-7,TRBV11-2,15,TRBD2
CASSMGPPDYTF,TGTGCCAGCAGTATGGGGCCGCCAGACTACACCTTC,TRBJ1-2,TRBV27,12,-
CASSDSGSWSSYEQYF,TGTGCCAGCAGTGATTCCGGCTCCTGGAGCTCCTACGAGCAGTACTTC,TRBJ2-7,TRBV25-1,16,-
CASSISSGYEQYF,TGTGCCAGTAGTATCAGTAGCGGGTACGAGCAGTACTTC,TRBJ2-7,TRBV19,13,TRBD2
CASTLGGTGIVQPQHF,TGTGCCAGCACCCTTGGGGGGACAGGGATTGTTCAGCCCCAGCATTTT,TRBJ1-5,TRBV28,16,TRBD1
CASSLVVRLDGEGTQYF,TGTGCCAGCAGCTTGGTGGTCCGGCTAGATGGGGAGGGGACCCAGTACTTC,TRBJ2-5,TRBV5-8,17,TRBD2
CASSLEYRGYTF,TGTGCCAGCAGCTTAGAATACAGAGGCTACACCTTC,TRBJ1-2,TRBV7-9,12,-
CASSSGSTGELFF,TGTGCCAGCAGTAGCGGGAGCACCGGGGAGCTGTTTTTT,TRBJ2-2,TRBV6-4,13,TRBD2
CASSLAGGRLGSPLHF,TGCGCCAGCAGCTTGGCAGGGGGCCGTCTCGGGTCACCCCTCCACTTT,TRBJ1-6,TRBV5-1,16,TRBD1
CATSTSGENTEAFF,TGTGCCACCAGTACGTCAGGAGAGAACACTGAAGCTTTCTTT,TRBJ1-1,TRBV24-1,14,-
CARRRDSWRGEQYF,TGTGCCAGAAGACGGGACAGTTGGCGGGGGGAGCAGTACTTC,TRBJ2-7,TRBV5-3,14,-
CASTEETGGELFF,TGTGCCAGTACCGAGGAGACTGGCGGGGAGCTGTTTTTT,TRBJ2-2,TRBV19,13,-
CAIRGTSGPYEQYF,TGTGCCATCAGGGGGACTAGCGGACCCTACGAGCAGTACTTC,TRBJ2-7,TRBV10-3,14,TRBD2
CASSPSGAATNEKLFF,TGTGCCAGCAGCCCCTCGGGGGCAGCAACTAATGAAAAACTGTTTTTT,TRBJ1-4,TRBV3-1/TRBV3-2,16,-
CASSQTAVQFTEAFF,TGCGCCAGCAGCCAAACGGCAGTCCAATTCACTGAAGCTTTCTTT,TRBJ1-1,TRBV4-1,15,-
CASSMSGSDEQYF,TGTGCCAGTAGTATGAGTGGGTCGGACGAGCAGTACTTC,TRBJ2-7,TRBV19,13,-
CASSLDGTSGRRGETQYF,TGCGCCAGCAGCTTAGACGGGACTAGCGGGAGGCGGGGAGAGACGCAGTATTTT,TRBJ2-3,TRBV5-1,18,TRBD2
CAISEGRGDGNIQYF,TGTGCCATCAGTGAGGGCAGGGGAGACGGAAACATTCAGTACTTC,TRBJ2-4,TRBV10-3,15,-
CASSLLGVPMSGANVLTF,TGTGCCAGCAGCTTACTGGGGGTCCCTATGTCTGGGGCCAACGTCCTGACTTTC,TRBJ2-6,TRBV7-3,18,-
CASSEKPWSGSSYEQYF,TGCGCCAGCAGTGAGAAACCATGGAGCGGGTCCTCCTACGAGCAGTACTTC,TRBJ2-7,TRBV10-2,17,-